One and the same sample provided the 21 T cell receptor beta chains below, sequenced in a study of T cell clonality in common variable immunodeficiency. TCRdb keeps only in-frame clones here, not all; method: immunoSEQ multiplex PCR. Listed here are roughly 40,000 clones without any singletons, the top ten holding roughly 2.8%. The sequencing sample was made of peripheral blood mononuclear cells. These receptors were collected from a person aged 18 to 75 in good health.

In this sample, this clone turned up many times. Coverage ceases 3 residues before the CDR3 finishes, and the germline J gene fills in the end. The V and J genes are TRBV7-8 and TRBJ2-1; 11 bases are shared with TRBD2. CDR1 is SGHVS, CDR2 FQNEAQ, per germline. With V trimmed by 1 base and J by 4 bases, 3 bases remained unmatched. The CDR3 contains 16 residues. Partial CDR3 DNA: TGTGCCAGCAGCTTAGATGGGACTAGCGGTTACAATGAG. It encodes CASSLDGTSGYNE. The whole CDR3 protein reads CASSLDGTSGYNEQFF.

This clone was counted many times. The covered CDR3 bases are TGCGCCAGCAGTCTGGGACAGGGCAATGAG. This translates into CASSLGQGNE. The entire CDR3 sequence reads CASSLGQGNEQFF. The chain carries TRBV23-1 and TRBJ2-1, with 9 bases identical to TRBD1. The read ends 3 residues before the CDR3 terminus; that terminus is restored from the germline J gene. TRBV23-1 carries the ORF label, with uncertain function. V lost 4 bases to trimming and J lost 6 bases; unmatched junction nucleotides: 1. The CDR3 contains 13 residues.

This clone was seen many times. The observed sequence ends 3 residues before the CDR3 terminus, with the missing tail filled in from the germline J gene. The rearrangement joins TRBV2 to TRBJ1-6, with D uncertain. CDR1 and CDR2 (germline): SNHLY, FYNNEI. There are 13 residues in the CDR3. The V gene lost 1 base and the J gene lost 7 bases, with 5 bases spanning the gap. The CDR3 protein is CASSEERNSPLHF. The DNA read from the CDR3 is TGTGCCAGCAGTGAAGAGAGGAATTCACCC.

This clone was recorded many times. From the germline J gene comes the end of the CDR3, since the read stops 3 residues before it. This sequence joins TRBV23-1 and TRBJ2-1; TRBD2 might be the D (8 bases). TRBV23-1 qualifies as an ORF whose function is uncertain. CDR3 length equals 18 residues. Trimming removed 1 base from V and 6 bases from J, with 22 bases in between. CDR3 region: CASSQLTGTRSISNEQFF. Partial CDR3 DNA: TGCGCCAGCAGTCAATTGACAGGGACTAGGAGTATTAGCAATGAG.

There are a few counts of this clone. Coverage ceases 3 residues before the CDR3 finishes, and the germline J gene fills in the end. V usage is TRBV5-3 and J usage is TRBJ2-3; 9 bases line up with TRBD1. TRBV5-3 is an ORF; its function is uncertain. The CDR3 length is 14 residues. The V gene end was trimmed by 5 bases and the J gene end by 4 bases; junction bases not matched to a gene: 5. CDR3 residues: CARRGDRAPDTQYF. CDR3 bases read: TGTGCCAGAAGGGGGGACAGGGCCCCAGATACG.

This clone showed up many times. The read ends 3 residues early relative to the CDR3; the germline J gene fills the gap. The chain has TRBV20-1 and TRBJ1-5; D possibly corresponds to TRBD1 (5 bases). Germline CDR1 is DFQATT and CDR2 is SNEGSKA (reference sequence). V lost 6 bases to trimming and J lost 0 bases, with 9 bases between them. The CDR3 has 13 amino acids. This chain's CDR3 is CSARGLSNQPQHF. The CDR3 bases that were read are TGCAGTGCCCGGGGACTTAGCAATCAGCCC.

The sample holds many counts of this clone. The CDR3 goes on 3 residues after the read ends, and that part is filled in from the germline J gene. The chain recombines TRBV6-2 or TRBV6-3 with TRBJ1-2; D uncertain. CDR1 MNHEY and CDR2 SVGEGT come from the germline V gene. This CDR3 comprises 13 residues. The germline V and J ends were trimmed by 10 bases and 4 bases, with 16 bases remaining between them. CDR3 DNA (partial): TGTGCCACCATCCCCCTCGGTGGCTATGGC. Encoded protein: CATIPLGGYG. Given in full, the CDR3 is CATIPLGGYGYTF.

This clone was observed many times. CDR3 region: CASSPGGSSYNEQFF. CDR3 DNA (partial): TGTGCCAGTAGTCCAGGGGGCAGCTCCTACAATGAG. The chain has TRBV19 and TRBJ2-1, with 8 positions matching TRBD1. The read ends 3 residues early relative to the CDR3; the germline J gene fills the gap. V lost 5 bases, J lost 0 bases, and 3 bases stayed unmatched. Germline V gene data show CDR1 as LNHDA and CDR2 as SQIVND (reference sequence). This CDR3 spans 15 amino acids.

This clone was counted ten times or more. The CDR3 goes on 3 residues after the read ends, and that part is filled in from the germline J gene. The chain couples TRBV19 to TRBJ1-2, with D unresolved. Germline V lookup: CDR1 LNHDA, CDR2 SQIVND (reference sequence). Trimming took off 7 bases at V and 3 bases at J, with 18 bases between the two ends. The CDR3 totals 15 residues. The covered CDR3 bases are TGTGCCAGTACAAGGGCAGATTTAATATACTATGGC. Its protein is CASTRADLIYYG. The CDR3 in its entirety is CASTRADLIYYGYTF.

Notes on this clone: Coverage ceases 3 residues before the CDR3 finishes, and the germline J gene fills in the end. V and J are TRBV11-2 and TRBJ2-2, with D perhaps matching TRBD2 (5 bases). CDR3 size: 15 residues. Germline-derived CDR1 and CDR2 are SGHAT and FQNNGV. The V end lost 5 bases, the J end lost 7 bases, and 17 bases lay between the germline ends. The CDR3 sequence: CASSVKTLASGELFF. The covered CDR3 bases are TGTGCCAGCAGCGTTAAAACCCTAGCCAGCGGGGAG. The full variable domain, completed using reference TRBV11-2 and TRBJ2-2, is EAGVAQSPRYKIIEKRQSVAFWCNPISGHATLYWYQQILGQGPKLLIQFQNNGVVDDSQLPKDRFSAERLKGVDSTLKIQPAKLEDSAVYLCASSVKTLASGELFFGEGSRLTVL.

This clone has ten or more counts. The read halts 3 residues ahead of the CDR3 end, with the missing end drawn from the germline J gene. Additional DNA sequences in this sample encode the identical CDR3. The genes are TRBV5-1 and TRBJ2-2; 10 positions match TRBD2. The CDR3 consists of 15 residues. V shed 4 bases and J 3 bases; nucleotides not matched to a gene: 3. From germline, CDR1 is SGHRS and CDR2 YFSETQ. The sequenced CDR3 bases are TGCGCCAGCAGCCTCGGACTAGCGGACACCGGGGAG. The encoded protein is CASSLGLADTGE. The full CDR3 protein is CASSLGLADTGELFF.

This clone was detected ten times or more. The CDR3: CASSEAVASGLSETQYF. Partial CDR3 DNA: TGTGCCAGCAGTGAAGCTGTGGCCTCGGGACTTTCAGAGACC. This rearrangement joins TRBV6-1 to TRBJ2-5, with D tentatively TRBD2 (6 bases). The read terminates 3 residues before the CDR3 end, so the remaining end is supplied by the germline J gene. Trimming removed 0 bases from V and 4 bases from J, with 18 bases in between. Germline values: CDR1 MNHNS, CDR2 SASEGT. CDR3 size: 17 residues.

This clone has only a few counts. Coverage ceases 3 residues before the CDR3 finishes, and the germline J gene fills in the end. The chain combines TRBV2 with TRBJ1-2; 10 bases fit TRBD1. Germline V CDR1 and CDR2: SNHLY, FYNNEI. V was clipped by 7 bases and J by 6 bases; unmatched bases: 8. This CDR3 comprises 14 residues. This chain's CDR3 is CASTRDGTGDGYTF. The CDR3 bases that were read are TGTGCCAGCACCCGGGACGGGACAGGGGATGGC.

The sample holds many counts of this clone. CDR3 DNA, as far as it was read: TGTGCCAGCAGCTCCTACCAAGAGACC. It translates to CASSSYQET. The CDR3 in full is CASSSYQETQYF. V gene TRBV7-6 combines with J gene TRBJ2-5; D is ambiguous. Coverage ceases 3 residues before the CDR3 finishes, and the germline J gene fills in the end. The CDR3 runs 12 residues. Trimming took off 4 bases at V and 0 bases at J, with 3 bases between the two ends. Germline V gene data show CDR1 as SGHVS and CDR2 as FNYEAQ.

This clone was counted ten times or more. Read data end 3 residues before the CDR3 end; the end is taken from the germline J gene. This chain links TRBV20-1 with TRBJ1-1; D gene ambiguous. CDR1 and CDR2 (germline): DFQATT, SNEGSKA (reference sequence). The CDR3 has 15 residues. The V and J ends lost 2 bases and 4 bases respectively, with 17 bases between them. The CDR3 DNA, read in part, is TGCAGTGCTAGAAACCCTTCCGTAGTGAGCACTGAA. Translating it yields CSARNPSVVSTE. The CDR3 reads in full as CSARNPSVVSTEAFF.

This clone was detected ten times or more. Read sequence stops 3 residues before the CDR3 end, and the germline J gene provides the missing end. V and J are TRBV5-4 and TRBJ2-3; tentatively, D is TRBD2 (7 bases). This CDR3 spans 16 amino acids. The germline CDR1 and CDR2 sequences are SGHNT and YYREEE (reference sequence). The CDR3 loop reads CASSFFGPGEGETQYF. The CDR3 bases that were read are TGTGCCAGCAGCTTTTTTGGGCCAGGGGAGGGAGAGACG.

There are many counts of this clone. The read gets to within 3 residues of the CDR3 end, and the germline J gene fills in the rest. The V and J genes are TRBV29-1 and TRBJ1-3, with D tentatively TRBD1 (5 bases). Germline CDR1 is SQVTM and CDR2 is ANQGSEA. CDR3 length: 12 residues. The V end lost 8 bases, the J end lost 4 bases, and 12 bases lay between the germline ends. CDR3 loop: CSIQGDGNTIYF. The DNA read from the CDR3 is TGCAGCATTCAGGGAGACGGAAACACC. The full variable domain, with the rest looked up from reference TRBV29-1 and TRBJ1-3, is SAVISQKPSRDICQRGTSLTIQCQVDSQVTMMFWYRQQPGQSLTLIATANQGSEATYESGFVIDKFPISRPNLTFSTLTVSNMSPEDSSIYLCSIQGDGNTIYFGEGSWLTVV.

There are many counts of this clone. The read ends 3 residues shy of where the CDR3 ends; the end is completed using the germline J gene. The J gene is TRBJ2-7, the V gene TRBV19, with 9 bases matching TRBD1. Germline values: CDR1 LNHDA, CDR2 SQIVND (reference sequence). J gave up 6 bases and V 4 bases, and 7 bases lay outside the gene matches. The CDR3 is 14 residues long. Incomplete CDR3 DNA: TGTGCCAGTAGTAACCCAGGGACAGGGAGCGAG. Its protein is CASSNPGTGSE. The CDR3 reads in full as CASSNPGTGSEQYF.

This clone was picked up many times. This CDR3 reads CASSLTGRVNTEAFF. The CDR3 bases that were read are TGTGCCAGCAGCTTAACAGGCAGGGTGAACACTGAA. The chain recombines TRBV7-3 with TRBJ1-1, with a tentative D call TRBD1 (5 bases). The CDR3 is cut off 3 residues early in the read; its end comes from the germline J gene. The germline V and J ends were trimmed by 0 bases and 0 bases, with 8 bases remaining between them. The CDR3 loop spans 15 amino acids. Per the germline V gene, CDR1 is SGHTA and CDR2 is FQGTGA. The full variable domain, completed using reference TRBV7-3 and TRBJ1-1, is GAGVSQTPSNKVTEKGKYVELRCDPISGHTALYWYRQSLGQGPEFLIYFQGTGAADDSGLPNDRFFAVRPEGSVSTLKIQRTERGDSAVYLCASSLTGRVNTEAFFGQGTRLTVV.

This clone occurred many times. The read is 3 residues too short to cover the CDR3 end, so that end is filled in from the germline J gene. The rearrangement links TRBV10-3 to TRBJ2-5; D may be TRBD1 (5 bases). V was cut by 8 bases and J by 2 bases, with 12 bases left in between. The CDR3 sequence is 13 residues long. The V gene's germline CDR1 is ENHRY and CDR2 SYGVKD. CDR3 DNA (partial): TGTGCCATCGCCCGGCAGGGTCAAGAGACC. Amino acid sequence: CAIARQGQET. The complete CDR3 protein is CAIARQGQETQYF.

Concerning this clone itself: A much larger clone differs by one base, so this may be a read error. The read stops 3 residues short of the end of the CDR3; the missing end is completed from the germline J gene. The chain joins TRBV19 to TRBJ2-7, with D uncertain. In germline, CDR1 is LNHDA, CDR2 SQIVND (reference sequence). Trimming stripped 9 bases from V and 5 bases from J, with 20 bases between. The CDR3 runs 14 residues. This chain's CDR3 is CASPPIRVNNEQYF. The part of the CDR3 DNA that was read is TGTGCCAGCCCCCCAATAAGGGTCAACAACGAG.